This T cell receptor (beta chain) was obtained from a study of shared clonotypes between healthy human individuals. Overall study context: Researchers drew samples from two women and a few men aged 18 to 49.

Comment on this clone: The germline gene is not matched at one end of the junction; a read error may be the cause.

Produced via immunoSEQ multiplex PCR; TCRdb's table is partial and in-frame only. This sample has hundreds of thousands of clones, with roughly 72% found just once. The source is a woman between 40 and 55 years old in good health. Some clones in this sample may be carry-over from other donors' samples. The sequencing input was PBMCs.

CDR3 nucleotide sequence: TGTGCCTGGAGTGTACAGCAGGTGATTAACTTC. This encodes CAWSVQQVINF. J is TRBJ1-2 and V is TRBV30, with D uncertain. Germline V gene sequence: CDR1 GTSNPN, CDR2 SVGIG (reference sequence). This CDR3 is 11 amino acids long.